Listed here is a single T cell receptor beta chain. These data belong to a study of T cells after somatic rescue of genetic block. Produced via immunoSEQ multiplex PCR; TCRdb's table is partial and in-frame only. The data hold about 67,000 clones, with around 90% observed a single time. CDR3 length equals 19 residues. CDR1 SEHNR and CDR2 FQNEAQ come from the germline V gene (reference sequence). Trimming removed 5 bases from V and 1 base from J; junction bases left unmatched: 13. The specimen sequenced was peripheral blood mononuclear cells (PBMCs). The sequence was obtained from a man aged 35-49 years. The chain couples TRBV7-9 to TRBJ2-3, with 12 bases lining up with TRBD1. The CDR3 nucleotides are TGTGCCAGCAGCCCAGGGACAGGGGGCGATTTTCTTCGCACAGATACGCAGTATTTT. It encodes CASSPGTGGDFLRTDTQYF.